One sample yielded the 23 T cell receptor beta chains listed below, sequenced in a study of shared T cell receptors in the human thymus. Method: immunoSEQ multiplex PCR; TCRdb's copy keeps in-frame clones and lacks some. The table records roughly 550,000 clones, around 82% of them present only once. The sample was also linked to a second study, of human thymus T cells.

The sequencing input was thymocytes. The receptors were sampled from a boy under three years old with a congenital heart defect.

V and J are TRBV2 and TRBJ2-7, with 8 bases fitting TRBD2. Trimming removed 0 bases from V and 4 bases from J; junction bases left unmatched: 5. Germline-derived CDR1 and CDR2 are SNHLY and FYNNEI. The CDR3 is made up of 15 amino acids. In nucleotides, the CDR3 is TGTGCCAGCAGTGAAGCCACTAGCGGAATATACGAGCAGTACTTC. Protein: CASSEATSGIYEQYF.

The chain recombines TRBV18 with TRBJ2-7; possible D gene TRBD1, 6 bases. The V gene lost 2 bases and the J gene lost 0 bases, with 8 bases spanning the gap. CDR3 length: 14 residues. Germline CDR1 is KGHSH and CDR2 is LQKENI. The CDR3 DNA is TGTGCCAGCTCACCAAGGACAGACTCCTACGAGCAGTACTTC. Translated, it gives CASSPRTDSYEQYF.

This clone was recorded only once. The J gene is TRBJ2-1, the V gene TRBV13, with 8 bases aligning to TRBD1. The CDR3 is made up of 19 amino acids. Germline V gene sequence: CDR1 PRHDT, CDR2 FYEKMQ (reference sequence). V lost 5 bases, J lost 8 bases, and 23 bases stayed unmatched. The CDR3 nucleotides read TGTGCCAGCAGCCCAGGGGGCCGACCGGGACAGGTCCCCGTACATGAGCAGTTCTTC. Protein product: CASSPGGRPGQVPVHEQFF.

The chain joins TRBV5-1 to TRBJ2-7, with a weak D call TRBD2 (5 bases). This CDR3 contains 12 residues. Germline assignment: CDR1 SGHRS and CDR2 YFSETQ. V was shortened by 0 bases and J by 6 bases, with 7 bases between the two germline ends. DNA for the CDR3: TGCGCCAGCAGCTTGGTTGAGGGCGAGCAGTACTTC. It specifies CASSLVEGEQYF.

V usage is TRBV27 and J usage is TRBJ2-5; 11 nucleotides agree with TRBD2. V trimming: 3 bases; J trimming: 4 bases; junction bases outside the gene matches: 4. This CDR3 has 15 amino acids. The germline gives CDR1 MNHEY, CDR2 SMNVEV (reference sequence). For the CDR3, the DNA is TGTGCCAGCAGTTTCTCCGGGACTAGCGGAGAGACCCAGTACTTC. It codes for CASSFSGTSGETQYF.

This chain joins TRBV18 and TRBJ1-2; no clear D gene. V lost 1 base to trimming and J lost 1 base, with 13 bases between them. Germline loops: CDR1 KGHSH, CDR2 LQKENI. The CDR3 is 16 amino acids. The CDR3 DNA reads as TGTGCCAGCTCACCACTACCCCCAGGAAGTAACTATGGCTACACCTTC. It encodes CASSPLPPGSNYGYTF.

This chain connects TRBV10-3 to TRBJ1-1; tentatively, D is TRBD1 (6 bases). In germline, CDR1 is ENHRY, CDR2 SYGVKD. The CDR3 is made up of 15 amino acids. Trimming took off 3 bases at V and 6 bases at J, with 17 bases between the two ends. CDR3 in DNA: TGTGCCATCAGTGACCTGGGACACCGGGACGCTGAAGCTTTCTTT. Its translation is CAISDLGHRDAEAFF.

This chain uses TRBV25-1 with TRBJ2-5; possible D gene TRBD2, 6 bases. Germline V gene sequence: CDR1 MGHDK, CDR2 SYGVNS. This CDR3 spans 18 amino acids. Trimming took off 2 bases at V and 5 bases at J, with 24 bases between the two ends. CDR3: CASSELGGGGDVMETQYF. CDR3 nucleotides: TGTGCCAGCAGTGAACTCGGGGGAGGAGGGGACGTGATGGAGACCCAGTACTTC.

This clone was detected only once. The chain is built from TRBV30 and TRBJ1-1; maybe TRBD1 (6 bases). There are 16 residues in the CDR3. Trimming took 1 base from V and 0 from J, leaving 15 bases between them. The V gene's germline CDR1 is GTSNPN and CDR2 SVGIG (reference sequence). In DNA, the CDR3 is TGTGCCTGGAGTGAACTTAGGACAGTATTGAACACTGAAGCTTTCTTT. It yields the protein CAWSELRTVLNTEAFF.

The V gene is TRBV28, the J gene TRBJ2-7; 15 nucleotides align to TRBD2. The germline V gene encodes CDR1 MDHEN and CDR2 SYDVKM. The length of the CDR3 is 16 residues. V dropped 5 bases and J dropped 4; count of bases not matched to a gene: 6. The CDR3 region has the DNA TGTGCCAGCAGTCCCCGGACTAGCGGGAGGGTATACGAGCAGTACTTC. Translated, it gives CASSPRTSGRVYEQYF.

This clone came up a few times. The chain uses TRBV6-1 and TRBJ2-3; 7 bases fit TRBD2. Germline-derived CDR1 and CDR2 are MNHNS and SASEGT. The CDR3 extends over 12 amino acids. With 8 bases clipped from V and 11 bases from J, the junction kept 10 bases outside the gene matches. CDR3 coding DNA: TGTGCCAGCGACGTGGGGGGGACCAAGCAGTATTTT. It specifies CASDVGGTKQYF.

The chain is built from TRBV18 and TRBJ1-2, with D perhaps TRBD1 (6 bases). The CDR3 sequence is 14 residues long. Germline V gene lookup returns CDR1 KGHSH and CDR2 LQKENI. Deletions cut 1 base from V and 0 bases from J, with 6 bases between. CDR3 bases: TGTGCCAGCTCACCACGGACAGCTAACTATGGCTACACCTTC. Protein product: CASSPRTANYGYTF.

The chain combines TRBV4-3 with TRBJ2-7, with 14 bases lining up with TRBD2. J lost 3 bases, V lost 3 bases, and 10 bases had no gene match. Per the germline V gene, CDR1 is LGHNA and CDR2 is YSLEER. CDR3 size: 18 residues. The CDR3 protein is CASSHRGLAGESDYEQYF. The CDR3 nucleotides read TGCGCCAGCAGCCATAGGGGACTAGCGGGAGAGTCAGACTACGAGCAGTACTTC.

The CDR3: CASSTGQGHMNTEAFF. CDR3 DNA sequence: TGTGCCAGCAGTACGGGACAGGGCCACATGAACACTGAAGCTTTCTTT. The chain links TRBV27 to TRBJ1-1; TRBD1 matches at 9 bases. In germline, CDR1 is MNHEY, CDR2 SMNVEV (reference sequence). Losses at the gene ends were 5 bases for V and 0 bases for J; bases not matched to a gene: 7. CDR3 size: 16 residues.

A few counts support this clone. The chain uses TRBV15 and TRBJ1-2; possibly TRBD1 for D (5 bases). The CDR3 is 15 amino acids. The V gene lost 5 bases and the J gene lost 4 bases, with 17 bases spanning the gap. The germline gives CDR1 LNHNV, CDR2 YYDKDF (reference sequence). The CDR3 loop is CATSGSREGTYGYTF. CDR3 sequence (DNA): TGTGCCACCAGCGGAAGCAGGGAGGGTACCTATGGCTACACCTTC.

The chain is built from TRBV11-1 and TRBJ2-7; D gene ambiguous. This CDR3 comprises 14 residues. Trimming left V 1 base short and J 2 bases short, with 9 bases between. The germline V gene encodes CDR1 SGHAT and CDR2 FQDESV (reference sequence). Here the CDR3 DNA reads TGTGCCAGCAGCTTAGAGGAGCGCGCCTACGAGCAGTACTTC. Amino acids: CASSLEERAYEQYF.

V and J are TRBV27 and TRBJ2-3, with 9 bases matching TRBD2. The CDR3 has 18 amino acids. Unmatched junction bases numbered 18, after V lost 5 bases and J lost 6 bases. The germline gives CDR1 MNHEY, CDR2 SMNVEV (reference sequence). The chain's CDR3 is CASSPGPRTTSGKDTQYF. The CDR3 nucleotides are TGTGCCAGCAGTCCCGGGCCCCGTACGACTAGCGGAAAGGATACGCAGTATTTT.

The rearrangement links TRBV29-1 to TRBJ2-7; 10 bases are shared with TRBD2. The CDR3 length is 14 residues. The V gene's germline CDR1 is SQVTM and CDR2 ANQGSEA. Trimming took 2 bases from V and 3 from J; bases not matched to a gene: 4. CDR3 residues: CSVERLAGDYEQYF. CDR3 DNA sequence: TGCAGCGTTGAAAGGCTAGCGGGAGACTACGAGCAGTACTTC.

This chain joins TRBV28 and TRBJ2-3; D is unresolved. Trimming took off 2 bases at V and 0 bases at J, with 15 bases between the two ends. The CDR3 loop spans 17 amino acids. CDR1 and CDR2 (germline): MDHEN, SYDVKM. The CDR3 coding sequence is TGTGCCAGCAGTTTAGGTTCCCGAAAGCATAGCACAGATACGCAGTATTTT. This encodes CASSLGSRKHSTDTQYF.

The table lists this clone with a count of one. Here the CDR3 reads CASSQEGTGNYGYTF. CDR3 sequence (DNA): TGTGCCAGCAGCCAAGAGGGGACAGGGAACTATGGCTACACCTTC. The genes are TRBV4-2 and TRBJ1-2; 9 bases line up with TRBD1. J was trimmed by 2 bases and V by 0 bases; bases with no gene match: 1. Germline V gives CDR1 LGHNA, CDR2 YNFKEQ. The CDR3 has 15 residues.

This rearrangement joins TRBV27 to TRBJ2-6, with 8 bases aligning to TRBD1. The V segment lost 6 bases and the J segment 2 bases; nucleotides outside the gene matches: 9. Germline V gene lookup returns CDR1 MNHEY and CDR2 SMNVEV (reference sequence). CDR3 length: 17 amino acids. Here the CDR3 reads CASSPHRGDAGANVLTF. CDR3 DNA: TGTGCCAGCAGCCCGCACAGGGGGGATGCTGGGGCCAACGTCCTGACTTTC.

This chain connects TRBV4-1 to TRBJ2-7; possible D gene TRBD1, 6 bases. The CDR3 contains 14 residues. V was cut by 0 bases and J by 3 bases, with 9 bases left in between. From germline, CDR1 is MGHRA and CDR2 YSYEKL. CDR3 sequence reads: CASSQEGQLYEQYF. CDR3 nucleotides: TGCGCCAGCAGCCAAGAGGGACAACTCTACGAGCAGTACTTC.

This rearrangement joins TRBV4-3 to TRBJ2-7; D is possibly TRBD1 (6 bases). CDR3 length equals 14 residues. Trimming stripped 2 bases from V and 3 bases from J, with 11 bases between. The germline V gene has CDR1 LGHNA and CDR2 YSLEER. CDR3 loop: CASSQFRDIYEQYF. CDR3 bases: TGCGCCAGCAGCCAATTCAGGGACATCTACGAGCAGTACTTC.